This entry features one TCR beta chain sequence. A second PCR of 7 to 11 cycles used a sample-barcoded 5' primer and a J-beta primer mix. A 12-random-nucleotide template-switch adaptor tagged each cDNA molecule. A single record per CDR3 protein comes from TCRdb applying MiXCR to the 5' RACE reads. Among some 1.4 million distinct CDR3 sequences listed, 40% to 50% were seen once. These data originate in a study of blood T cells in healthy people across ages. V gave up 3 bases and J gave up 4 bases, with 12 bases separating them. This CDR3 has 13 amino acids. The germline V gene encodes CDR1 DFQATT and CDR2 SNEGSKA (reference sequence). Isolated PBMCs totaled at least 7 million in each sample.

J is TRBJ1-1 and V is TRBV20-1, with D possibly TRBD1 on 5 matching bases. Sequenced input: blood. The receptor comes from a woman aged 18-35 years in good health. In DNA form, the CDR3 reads TGCAGTGCTAGCGGGGGATCGGCCACTGAAGCTTTCTTT. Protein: CSASGGSATEAFF.